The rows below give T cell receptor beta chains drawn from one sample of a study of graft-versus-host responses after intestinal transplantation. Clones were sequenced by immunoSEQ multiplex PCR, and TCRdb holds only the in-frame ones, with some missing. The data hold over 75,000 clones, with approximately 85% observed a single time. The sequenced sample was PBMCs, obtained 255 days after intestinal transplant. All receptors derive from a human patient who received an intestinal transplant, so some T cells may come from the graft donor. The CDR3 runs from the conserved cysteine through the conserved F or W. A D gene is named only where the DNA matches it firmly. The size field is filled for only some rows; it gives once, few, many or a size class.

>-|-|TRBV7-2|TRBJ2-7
CASSLVKGQREEQYF
TGTGCCAGCAGCTTAGTAAAAGGTCAAAGAGAAGAGCAGTACTTC
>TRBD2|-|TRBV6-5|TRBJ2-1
CASSSGLAGYNEQFF
TGTGCCAGCAGTTCAGGACTAGCGGGATACAATGAGCAGTTCTTC
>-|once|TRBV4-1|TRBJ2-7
CASSQAGTGSYEQYF
TGCGCCAGCAGCCAAGCGGGGACTGGCTCCTACGAGCAGTACTTC
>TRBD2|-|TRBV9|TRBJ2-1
CASSAGLAGAYNEQFF
TGTGCCAGCAGCGCCGGACTAGCGGGAGCTTACAATGAGCAGTTCTTC
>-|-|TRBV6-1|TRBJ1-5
CASSENHDRNQPQHF
TGTGCCAGCAGTGAAAACCACGACCGTAATCAGCCCCAGCATTTT
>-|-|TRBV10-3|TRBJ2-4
CAISDGARANIQYF
TGTGCCATCAGTGACGGGGCCCGGGCAAACATTCAGTACTTC
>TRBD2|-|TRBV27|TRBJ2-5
CASSWAPWTSGRALETQYF
TGTGCCAGCAGTTGGGCTCCCTGGACTAGCGGGAGGGCTTTAGAGACCCAGTACTTC
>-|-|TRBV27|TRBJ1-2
CASSLSGASGDYGYTF
TGTGCCAGCAGTTTATCGGGGGCCTCGGGGGACTATGGCTACACCTTC
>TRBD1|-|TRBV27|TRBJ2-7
CASTKLGQGAYEQYF
TGTGCCAGCACCAAACTAGGACAGGGTGCCTACGAGCAGTACTTC
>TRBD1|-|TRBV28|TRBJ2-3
CASTVKGQGGTDTQYF
TGTGCCAGCACCGTAAAGGGACAGGGTGGCACAGATACGCAGTATTTT
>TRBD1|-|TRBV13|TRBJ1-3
CASSSQGDSGNTIYF
TGTGCCAGCAGCAGCCAGGGGGACTCTGGAAACACCATATATTTT
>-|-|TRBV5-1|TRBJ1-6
CASSMDRINSPLHF
TGCGCCAGCAGCATGGACAGAATTAATTCACCCCTCCACTTT
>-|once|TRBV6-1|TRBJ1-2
CASSGSESGRGYTF
TGTGCCAGCAGTGGATCCGAATCGGGAAGGGGCTACACCTTC
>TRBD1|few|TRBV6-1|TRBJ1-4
CASSGGQGVEKLFF
TGTGCCAGCAGTGGAGGACAGGGAGTTGAAAAACTGTTTTTT
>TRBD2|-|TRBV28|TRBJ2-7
CASSLLAGEVPYEQYF
TGTGCCAGCAGTTTACTAGCGGGAGAAGTGCCCTACGAGCAGTACTTC
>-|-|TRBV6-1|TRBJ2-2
CASSEGGESGQLFF
TGTGCCAGCAGTGAGGGGGGAGAAAGTGGGCAGCTGTTTTTT
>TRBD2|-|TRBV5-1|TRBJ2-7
CASSLEREVYEQYF
TGCGCCAGCAGCTTGGAACGGGAGGTCTACGAGCAGTACTTC
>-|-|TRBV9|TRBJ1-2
CASSVGGGDYGYTF
TGTGCCAGCAGCGTCGGTGGCGGGGACTATGGCTACACCTTC
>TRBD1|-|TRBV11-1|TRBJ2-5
CASNLDREETQYF
TGTGCCAGCAACCTGGACAGGGAAGAGACCCAGTACTTC
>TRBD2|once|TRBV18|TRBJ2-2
CASSLKSSAGAPGELFF
TGTGCCAGCTCACTAAAATCCTCCGCGGGAGCCCCCGGGGAGCTGTTTTTT
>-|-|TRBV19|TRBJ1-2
CASSIGTDYGYTF
TGTGCCAGTAGTATCGGGACGGACTATGGCTACACCTTC
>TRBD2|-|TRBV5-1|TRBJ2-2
CASSSPGTSGEPPWGTGELFF
TGCGCCAGCAGCTCCCCTGGGACTAGCGGGGAACCCCCCTGGGGCACCGGGGAGCTGTTTTTT
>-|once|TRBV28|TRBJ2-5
CASSLAFLETQYF
TGTGCCAGCAGTTTAGCGTTCTTAGAGACCCAGTACTTC
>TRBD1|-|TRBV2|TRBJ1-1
CASSAADRDSFF
TGTGCCAGCAGTGCAGCGGACAGGGATTCTTTCTTT
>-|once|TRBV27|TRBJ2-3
CASSLSVGLTDTQYF
TGTGCCAGCAGTTTATCGGTAGGGCTGACAGATACGCAGTATTTT
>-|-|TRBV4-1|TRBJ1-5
CASSQEAAASNQPQHF
TGCGCCAGCAGCCAAGAGGCTGCTGCTAGCAATCAGCCCCAGCATTTT
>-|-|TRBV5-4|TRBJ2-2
CASMGVTGELFF
TGTGCCAGCATGGGAGTCACCGGGGAGCTGTTTTTT
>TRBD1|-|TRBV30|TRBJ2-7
CAWRSDRESEQYF
TGTGCCTGGAGGTCGGACAGGGAGAGCGAGCAGTACTTC
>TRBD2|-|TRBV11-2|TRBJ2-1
CASSLYQSGSSYNEQFF
TGTGCCAGCAGCTTGTACCAAAGCGGGAGCTCCTACAATGAGCAGTTCTTC
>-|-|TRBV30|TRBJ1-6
CAWGMGPGGGNSPLHF
TGTGCCTGGGGGATGGGCCCCGGGGGAGGTAATTCACCCCTCCACTTT
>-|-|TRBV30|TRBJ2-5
CAWSVQGQETQYF
TGTGCCTGGAGTGTCCAGGGCCAAGAGACCCAGTACTTC
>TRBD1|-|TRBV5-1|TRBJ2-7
CASSPGQGPYEQYF
TGCGCCAGCAGCCCCGGACAGGGTCCCTACGAGCAGTACTTC
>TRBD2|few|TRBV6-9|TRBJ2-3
CASRASSGGSTDTQYF
TGTGCCAGCAGGGCCTCCAGCGGGGGAAGCACAGATACGCAGTATTTT
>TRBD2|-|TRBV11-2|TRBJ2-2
CASSLEGGYTRTGELFF
TGTGCCAGCAGCTTAGAGGGGGGGTACACGAGGACCGGGGAGCTGTTTTTT
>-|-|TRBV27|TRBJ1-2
CASRAEAGDYGYTF
TGTGCCAGCAGGGCGGAGGCAGGGGACTATGGCTACACCTTC
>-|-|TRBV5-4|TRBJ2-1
CASSLGGRPGNEQFF
TGTGCCAGCAGCTTGGGAGGTAGGCCAGGGAATGAGCAGTTCTTC
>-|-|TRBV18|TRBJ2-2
CASSPPGDTGELFF
TGTGCCAGCTCACCACCGGGGGACACCGGGGAGCTGTTTTTT
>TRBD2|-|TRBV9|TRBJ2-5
CASSVDTGRQETQYF
TGTGCCAGCAGCGTAGATACCGGGAGGCAAGAGACCCAGTACTTC
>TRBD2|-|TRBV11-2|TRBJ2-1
CASSKITSGSRYEQFF
TGTGCCAGCAGCAAGATTACTAGCGGGAGCCGGTATGAGCAGTTCTTC
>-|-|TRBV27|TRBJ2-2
CASSSLGGTGELFF
TGTGCCAGCAGTTCCCTAGGGGGAACCGGGGAGCTGTTTTTT
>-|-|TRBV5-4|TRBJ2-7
CASSFGGKGEQYF
TGTGCCAGCAGCTTTGGGGGGAAGGGCGAGCAGTACTTC
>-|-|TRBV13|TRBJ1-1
CASSSWGIEAFF
TGTGCCAGCAGCTCATGGGGGATTGAAGCTTTCTTT
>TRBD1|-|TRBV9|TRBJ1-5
CASSETGGNQPQHF
TGTGCCAGCAGCGAAACAGGGGGCAATCAGCCCCAGCATTTT
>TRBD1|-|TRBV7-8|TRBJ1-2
CASSTNRDRGDYGYTF
TGTGCCAGCAGCACAAACCGGGACAGGGGAGACTATGGCTACACCTTC
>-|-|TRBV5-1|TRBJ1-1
CASSLPNYSANTEAFF
TGCGCCAGCAGCTTGCCCAATTACTCGGCGAACACTGAAGCTTTCTTT
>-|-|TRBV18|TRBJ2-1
CASSPRDSYSYNEQFF
TGTGCCAGCTCACCACGCGACAGTTACTCCTACAATGAGCAGTTCTTC